The present T cell receptor (beta chain) was sequenced within a study of cytomegalovirus exposure and HLA in healthy donors. Turning to the study itself: Most donors, approximately 82% of approximately 400 genotyped, fell in the Caucasian-associated ancestry cluster. Overall study findings and caveats: Reports state that TCR beta sequences accurately predicted most subjects' HLA-A and HLA-B alleles. An ancestry cluster, one associated with Asian ancestry, reportedly showed fewer N-insertions than the approximately 670-donor mean in a later analysis. The majority of TCR sequences were rare, yet some public TCRs appeared in many donors.

Notes on this clone: Its antigen is currently unknown.

PCR was performed using 60 Vbeta and 13 Jbeta primers. TCRdb's copy holds only in-frame clones and misses some; the assay was immunoSEQ multiplex PCR. The table records about 110,000 clones, around 76% of them present only once. The V end lost 2 bases, the J end lost 9 bases, and 17 bases lay between the germline ends. In germline, CDR1 is MNHEY, CDR2 SVGAGI. This CDR3 spans 14 amino acids. What was sequenced was PBMCs. This chain links TRBV6-5 with TRBJ2-7; D ambiguous. This TCR was sampled from a man between 25 and 39 years old in good health and CMV-seropositive. The CDR3 nucleotides read TGTGCCAGCAGTTACATCAGATCACCCGAATGGCAGTACTTC. It translates to CASSYIRSPEWQYF.